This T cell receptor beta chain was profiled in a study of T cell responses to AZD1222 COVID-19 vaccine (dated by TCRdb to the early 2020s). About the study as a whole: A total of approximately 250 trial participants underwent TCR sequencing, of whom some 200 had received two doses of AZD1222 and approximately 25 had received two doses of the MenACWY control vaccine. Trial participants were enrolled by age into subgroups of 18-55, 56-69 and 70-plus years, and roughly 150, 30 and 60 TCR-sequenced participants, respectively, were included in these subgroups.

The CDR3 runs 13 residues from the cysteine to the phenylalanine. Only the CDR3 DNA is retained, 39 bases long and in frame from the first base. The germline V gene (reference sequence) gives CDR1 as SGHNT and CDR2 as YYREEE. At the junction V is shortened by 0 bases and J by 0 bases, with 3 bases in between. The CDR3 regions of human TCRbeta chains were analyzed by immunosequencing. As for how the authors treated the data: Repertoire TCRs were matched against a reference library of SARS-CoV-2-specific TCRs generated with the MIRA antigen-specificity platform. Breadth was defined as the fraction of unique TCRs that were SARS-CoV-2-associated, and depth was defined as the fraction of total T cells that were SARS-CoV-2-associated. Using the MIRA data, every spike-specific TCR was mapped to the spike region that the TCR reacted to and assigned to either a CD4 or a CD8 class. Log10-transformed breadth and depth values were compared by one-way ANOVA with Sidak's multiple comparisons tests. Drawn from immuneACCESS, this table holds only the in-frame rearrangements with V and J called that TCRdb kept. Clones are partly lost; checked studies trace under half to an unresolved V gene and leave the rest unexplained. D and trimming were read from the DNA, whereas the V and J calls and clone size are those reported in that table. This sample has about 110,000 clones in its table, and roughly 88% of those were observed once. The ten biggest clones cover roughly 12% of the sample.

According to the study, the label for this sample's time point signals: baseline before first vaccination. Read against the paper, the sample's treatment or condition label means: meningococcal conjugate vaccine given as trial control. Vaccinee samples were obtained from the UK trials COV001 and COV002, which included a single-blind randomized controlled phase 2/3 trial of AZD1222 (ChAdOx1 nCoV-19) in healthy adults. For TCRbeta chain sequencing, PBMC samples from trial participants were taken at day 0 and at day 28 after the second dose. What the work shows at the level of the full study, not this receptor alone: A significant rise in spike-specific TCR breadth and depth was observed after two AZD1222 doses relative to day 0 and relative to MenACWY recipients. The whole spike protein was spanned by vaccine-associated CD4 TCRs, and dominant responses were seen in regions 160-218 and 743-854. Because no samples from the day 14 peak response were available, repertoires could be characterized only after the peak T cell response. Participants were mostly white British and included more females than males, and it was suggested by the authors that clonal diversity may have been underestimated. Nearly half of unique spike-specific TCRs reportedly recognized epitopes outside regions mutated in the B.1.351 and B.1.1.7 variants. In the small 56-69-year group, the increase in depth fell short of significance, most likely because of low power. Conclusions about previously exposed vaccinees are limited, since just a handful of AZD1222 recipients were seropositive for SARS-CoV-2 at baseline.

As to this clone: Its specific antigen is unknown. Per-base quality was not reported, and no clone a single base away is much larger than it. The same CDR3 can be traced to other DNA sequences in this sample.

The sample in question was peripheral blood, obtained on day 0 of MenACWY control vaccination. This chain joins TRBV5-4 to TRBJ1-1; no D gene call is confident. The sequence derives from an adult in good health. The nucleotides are TGTGCCAGCAGCTTGGCCCTGAACACTGAAGCTTTCTTT. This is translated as CASSLALNTEAFF.